Below, 19 T cell receptor beta chains from the same sample are listed, as sequenced in a study of ipilimumab plus nivolumab after autologous stem cell transplantation. Sequencing used immunoSEQ multiplex PCR; TCRdb keeps in-frame clones, though not all of them. The top ten hold about 18% of the sample, which has roughly 20,000 clones, around 80% seen once. The source was PBMCs, collected in a trial of ipilimumab plus nivolumab as post-transplant consolidation. The receptors stem from a male donor with diffuse large B-cell lymphoma.

This clone was observed once. V is TRBV11-3 and J is TRBJ2-5, with 8 bases matching TRBD2. CDR3 length: 16 amino acids. Germline CDR1 is SGHNT and CDR2 is YENEEA. The V and J ends lost 8 bases and 5 bases, in that order; junction bases with no gene match: 16. CDR3 in amino acids: CASPLTAGGLRETQYF. The CDR3 nucleotides are TGTGCCAGCCCCCTTACTGCGGGGGGCCTTCGGGAGACCCAGTACTTC.

This clone was found a few times. The rearrangement uses TRBV4-2 and TRBJ2-1; D not certain. CDR3 length: 14 residues. The germline V gene has CDR1 LGHNA and CDR2 YNFKEQ. Trimming took off 8 bases at V and 6 bases at J, with 17 bases between the two ends. The CDR3 sequence: CASRRSATGNEQFF. CDR3 DNA: TGTGCCAGCCGACGGTCAGCAACCGGCAATGAGCAGTTCTTC.

The V call is TRBV19, the J call TRBJ2-2; 12 positions match TRBD1. The CDR3 consists of 17 residues. The junction had 13 bases not matched to a gene; V was cut back by 5 bases and J by 9 bases. CDR1 is LNHDA and CDR2 is SQIVND in the germline V gene (reference sequence). The CDR3 sequence: CASSPTGTGGVFWELFF. The CDR3 region has the DNA TGTGCCAGTAGTCCAACCGGGACAGGGGGCGTTTTTTGGGAGCTGTTTTTT.

The chain uses TRBV4-1 and TRBJ1-4; D not certain. Germline CDR1 and CDR2: MGHRA and YSYEKL. The CDR3 loop spans 16 amino acids. The V end lost 1 base, the J end lost 0 bases, and 9 bases lay between the germline ends. CDR3 amino acids: CASSQASQATNEKLFF. The CDR3 coding sequence is TGCGCCAGCAGCCAAGCTAGCCAAGCAACTAATGAAAAACTGTTTTTT.

This clone is labeled as medium-sized. The chain combines TRBV9 with TRBJ2-7, with unresolved D. The CDR3 covers 14 residues. The germline V and J ends were trimmed by 5 bases and 6 bases, with 18 bases remaining between them. Germline CDR1 SGDLS, CDR2 YYNGEE. The CDR3 loop reads CASSPYTDSGEQYF. The CDR3 bases are TGTGCCAGCAGTCCGTACACGGATTCAGGCGAGCAGTACTTC.

This clone was counted between two and nine times. This chain uses TRBV18 with TRBJ2-2; D gene ambiguous. Looked up from germline, CDR1 is KGHSH and CDR2 is LQKENI. The CDR3 runs to 14 residues. The ends were cut back, 3 bases at V and 0 bases at J, with 5 bases in the middle. CDR3 sequence: CASSPDTNTGELFF. The DNA for the CDR3 is TGTGCCAGCTCACCCGATACGAACACCGGGGAGCTGTTTTTT.

This chain uses TRBV30 with TRBJ1-5; D is perhaps TRBD1 (6 bases). The CDR3 is 14 amino acids. Deletions cut 2 bases from V and 4 bases from J, with 12 bases between. CDR1 and CDR2 from the germline V gene are GTSNPN and SVGIG (reference sequence). The CDR3 is CAWSPGQINQPQHF. The CDR3, as DNA: TGTGCCTGGAGTCCTGGACAGATAAATCAGCCCCAGCATTTT.

The rearrangement links TRBV6-5 to TRBJ1-3, with D perhaps matching TRBD1 (5 bases). The V gene lost 6 bases and the J gene lost 3 bases, with 12 bases spanning the gap. This CDR3 is built from 14 residues. The germline V gene has CDR1 MNHEY and CDR2 SVGAGI. The CDR3 is CASRRGTYGNTIYF. In DNA, the CDR3 is TGTGCCAGCAGGAGAGGGACGTATGGAAACACCATATATTTT.

This clone appeared a single time. The gene calls are TRBV6-5 and TRBJ2-5; 7 bases match TRBD1. V dropped 0 bases and J dropped 5; count of bases not matched to a gene: 6. The CDR3 totals 15 residues. Germline V CDR1 and CDR2: MNHEY, SVGAGI. The DNA of the CDR3 is TGTGCCAGCAGTTACTCGGGACAGCCACTCGAGACCCAGTACTTC. Translating it yields CASSYSGQPLETQYF.

The chain employs TRBV27 and TRBJ2-1, with TRBD1 matching 7 bases. Germline V gene lookup returns CDR1 MNHEY and CDR2 SMNVEV (reference sequence). Germline trimming cut 6 bases from V and 3 bases from J; bases unmatched to any gene: 8. The CDR3 length is 15 residues. CDR3 in amino acids: CASSRLDRDYNEQFF. The CDR3 DNA reads as TGTGCCAGCAGCAGACTCGACAGGGACTACAATGAGCAGTTCTTC.

The chain is built from TRBV29-1 and TRBJ2-2; 13 bases agree with TRBD2. The CDR3 is 13 amino acids. The J segment lost 6 bases and the V segment lost 6 bases, leaving 1 base of the junction unmatched. From germline, CDR1 is SQVTM and CDR2 ANQGSEA. This CDR3 is CSVTSGGPGELFF. In DNA form, the CDR3 reads TGCAGCGTGACTAGCGGGGGGCCCGGGGAGCTGTTTTTT.

This CDR3 reads CASSGLGPESTDTQYF. The CDR3 region has the DNA TGTGCCAGCAGTGGGTTGGGACCTGAGAGCACAGATACGCAGTATTTT. The rearrangement joins TRBV6-1 to TRBJ2-3, with D perhaps given as TRBD1 or TRBD2 (5 bases each). This CDR3 is 16 amino acids long. CDR1 is MNHNS, CDR2 SASEGT, per germline. V was pared by 4 bases and J by 0 bases, with 14 bases between.

The table lists this clone with a few counts. Written as DNA, the CDR3 is TGTGCCAGCACACCGACAGTGGGGGGGAATCAGCCCCAGCATTTT. Translated, it gives CASTPTVGGNQPQHF. The chain joins TRBV28 to TRBJ1-5, with a weak D call TRBD1 (5 bases). The CDR3 spans 15 residues. V was pared by 7 bases and J by 4 bases, with 17 bases between. Germline values: CDR1 MDHEN, CDR2 SYDVKM.

V gene TRBV5-1 combines with J gene TRBJ2-2; unclear D gene. V gave up 0 bases and J gave up 0 bases, with 6 bases separating them. The CDR3 length is 15 residues. CDR1 and CDR2 (germline): SGHRS, YFSETQ. The CDR3 loop is CASSLGAPNTGELFF. CDR3 coding DNA: TGCGCCAGCAGCTTGGGCGCACCGAACACCGGGGAGCTGTTTTTT.

This sequence joins TRBV4-1 and TRBJ1-2; perhaps TRBD1 as D (5 bases). Trimming pared 4 bases from V and 2 bases from J, leaving 11 bases between. The CDR3 length is 14 residues. The V gene's germline CDR1 is MGHRA and CDR2 YSYEKL. As DNA, the CDR3 is TGCGCCAGCAGCCGGGACCTAGGAAACTATGGCTACACCTTC. It encodes CASSRDLGNYGYTF.

This clone was seen only once. This chain connects TRBV7-9 to TRBJ1-5; the D is unclear. There are 18 residues in the CDR3. Germline loops: CDR1 SEHNR, CDR2 FQNEAQ (reference sequence). Trimming stripped 4 bases from V and 3 bases from J, with 22 bases between. CDR3 sequence reads: CASSSAGWWADSNQPQHF. In DNA form, the CDR3 reads TGTGCCAGCAGCTCGGCGGGATGGTGGGCGGACTCCAATCAGCCCCAGCATTTT.

This clone was observed a handful of times. This chain joins TRBV7-9 and TRBJ2-2, with 10 bases matching TRBD2. Germline V gene sequence: CDR1 SEHNR, CDR2 FQNEAQ (reference sequence). The length of the CDR3 is 18 residues. The J segment lost 6 bases and the V segment lost 2 bases, leaving 12 bases of the junction unmatched. CDR3 sequence (DNA): TGTGCCAGCAGCTTATTTGTTGGTAGCGGGGGGAGCTCCGGGGAGCTGTTTTTT. Encoded protein: CASSLFVGSGGSSGELFF.

CDR3 DNA: TGTGCCAGCAGCTACGAGGTTGCTGGAAACACCATATATTTT. This sequence encodes CASSYEVAGNTIYF. This chain uses TRBV7-2 with TRBJ1-3, with D unresolved. Per the germline V gene, CDR1 is SGHTA and CDR2 is FQGNSA. This CDR3 comprises 14 residues. V gave up 4 bases and J gave up 2 bases, with 9 bases separating them.

The chain couples TRBV7-9 to TRBJ2-7, with D possibly called TRBD1 or TRBD2 (6 bases each). Germline values: CDR1 SEHNR, CDR2 FQNEAQ (reference sequence). Trimming pared 0 bases from V and 9 bases from J, leaving 27 bases between. The CDR3 sequence is 18 residues long. CDR3: CASSLAPRRRGDRNGQYF. The CDR3, as DNA: TGTGCCAGCAGCTTAGCGCCTAGGCGGCGGGGCGACAGGAACGGGCAGTACTTC.